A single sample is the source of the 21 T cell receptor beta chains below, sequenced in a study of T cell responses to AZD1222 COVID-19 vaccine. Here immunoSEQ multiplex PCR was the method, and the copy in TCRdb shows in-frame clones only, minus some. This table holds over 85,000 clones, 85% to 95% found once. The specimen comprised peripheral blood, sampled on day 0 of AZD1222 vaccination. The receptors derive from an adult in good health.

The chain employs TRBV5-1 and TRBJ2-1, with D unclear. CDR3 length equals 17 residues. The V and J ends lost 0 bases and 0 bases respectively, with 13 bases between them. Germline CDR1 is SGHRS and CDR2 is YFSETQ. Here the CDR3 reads CASSLDHLDSSYNEQFF. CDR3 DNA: TGCGCCAGCAGCTTGGATCATTTGGATAGCTCCTACAATGAGCAGTTCTTC.

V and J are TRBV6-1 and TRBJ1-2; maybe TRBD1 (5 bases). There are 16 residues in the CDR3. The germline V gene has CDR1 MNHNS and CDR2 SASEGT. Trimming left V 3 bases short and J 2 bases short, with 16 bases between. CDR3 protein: CASSEGYGQGNYGYTF. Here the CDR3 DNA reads TGTGCCAGCAGTGAGGGGTATGGGCAGGGCAACTATGGCTACACCTTC.

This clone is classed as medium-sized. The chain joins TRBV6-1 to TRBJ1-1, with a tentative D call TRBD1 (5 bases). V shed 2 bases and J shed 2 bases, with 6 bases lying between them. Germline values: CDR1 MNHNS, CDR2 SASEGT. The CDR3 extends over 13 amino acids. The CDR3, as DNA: TGTGCCAGCAGTGAAAGGGACAACACTGAAGCTTTCTTT. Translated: CASSERDNTEAFF.

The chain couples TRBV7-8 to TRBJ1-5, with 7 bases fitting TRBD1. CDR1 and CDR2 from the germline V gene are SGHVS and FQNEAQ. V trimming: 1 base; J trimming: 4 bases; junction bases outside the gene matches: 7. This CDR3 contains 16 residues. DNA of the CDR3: TGTGCCAGCAGCTTAGAGGTGCGGGACAGAAATCAGCCCCAGCATTTT. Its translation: CASSLEVRDRNQPQHF.

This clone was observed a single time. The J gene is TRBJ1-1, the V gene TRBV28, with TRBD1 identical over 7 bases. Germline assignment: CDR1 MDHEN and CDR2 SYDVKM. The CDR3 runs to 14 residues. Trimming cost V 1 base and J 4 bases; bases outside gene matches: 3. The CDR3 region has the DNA TGTGCCAGCAGTTTATATGACAGGGTCACTGAAGCTTTCTTT. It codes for CASSLYDRVTEAFF.

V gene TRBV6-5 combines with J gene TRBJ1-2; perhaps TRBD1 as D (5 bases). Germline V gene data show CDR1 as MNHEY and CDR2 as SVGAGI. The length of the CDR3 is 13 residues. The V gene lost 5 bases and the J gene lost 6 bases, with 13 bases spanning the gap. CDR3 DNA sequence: TGTGCCAGCAGTCGCACAGGCGCCCATGGCTACACCTTC. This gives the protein CASSRTGAHGYTF.

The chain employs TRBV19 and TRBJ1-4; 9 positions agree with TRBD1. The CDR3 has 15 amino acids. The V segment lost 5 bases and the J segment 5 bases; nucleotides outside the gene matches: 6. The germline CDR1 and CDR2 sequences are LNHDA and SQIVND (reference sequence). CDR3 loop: CASSPPGTGNEKLFF. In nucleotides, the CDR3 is TGTGCCAGTAGTCCACCGGGGACAGGGAATGAAAAACTGTTTTTT.

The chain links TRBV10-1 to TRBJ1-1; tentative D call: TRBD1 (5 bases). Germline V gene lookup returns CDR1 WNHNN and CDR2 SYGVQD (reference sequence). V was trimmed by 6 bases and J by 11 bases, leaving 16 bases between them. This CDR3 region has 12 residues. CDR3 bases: TGCGCCAGCAGGGACGGCGCAGGGAGGGCTTTCTTT. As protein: CASRDGAGRAFF.

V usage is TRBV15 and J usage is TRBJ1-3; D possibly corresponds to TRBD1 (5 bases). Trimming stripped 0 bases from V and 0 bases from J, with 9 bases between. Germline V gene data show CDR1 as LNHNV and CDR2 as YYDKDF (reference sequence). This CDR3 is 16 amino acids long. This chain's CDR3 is CATSRERGFSGNTIYF. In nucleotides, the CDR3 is TGTGCCACCAGCAGAGAGAGGGGCTTCTCTGGAAACACCATATATTTT.

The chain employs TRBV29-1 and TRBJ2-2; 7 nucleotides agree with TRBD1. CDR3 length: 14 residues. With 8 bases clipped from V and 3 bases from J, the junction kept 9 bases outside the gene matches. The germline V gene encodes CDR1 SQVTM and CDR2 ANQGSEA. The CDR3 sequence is CSILKQGYTGELFF. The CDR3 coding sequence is TGCAGCATCCTCAAACAGGGGTACACCGGGGAGCTGTTTTTT.

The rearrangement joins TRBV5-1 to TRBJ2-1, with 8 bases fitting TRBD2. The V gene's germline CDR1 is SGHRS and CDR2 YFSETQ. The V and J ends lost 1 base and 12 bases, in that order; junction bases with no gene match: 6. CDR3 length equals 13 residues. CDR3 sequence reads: CASSLRRGERQFF. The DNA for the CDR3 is TGCGCCAGCAGCTTGAGGCGGGGGGAAAGGCAGTTCTTC.

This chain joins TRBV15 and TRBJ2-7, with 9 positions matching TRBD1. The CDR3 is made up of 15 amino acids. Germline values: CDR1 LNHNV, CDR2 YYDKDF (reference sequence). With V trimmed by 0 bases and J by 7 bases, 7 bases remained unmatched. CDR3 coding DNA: TGTGCCACCAGCAGAGATCTGGACAGGGGATGGGAGCAGTACTTC. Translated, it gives CATSRDLDRGWEQYF.

The CDR3: CASSWDRAGGELFF. CDR3 nucleotides: TGTGCCAGCAGCTGGGACAGGGCTGGCGGGGAGCTGTTTTTT. The rearrangement joins TRBV5-4 to TRBJ2-2, with 9 nucleotides matching TRBD1. CDR3 length equals 14 residues. Trimming took 3 bases from V and 7 from J; bases not matched to a gene: 4. The germline V gene encodes CDR1 SGHNT and CDR2 YYREEE (reference sequence).

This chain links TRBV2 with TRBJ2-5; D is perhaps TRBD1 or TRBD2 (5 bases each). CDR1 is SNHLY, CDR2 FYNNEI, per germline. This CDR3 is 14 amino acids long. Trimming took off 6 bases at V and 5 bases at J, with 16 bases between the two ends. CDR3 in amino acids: CASRIGAPGETQYF. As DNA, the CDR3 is TGTGCCAGCAGGATCGGGGCCCCGGGGGAGACCCAGTACTTC.

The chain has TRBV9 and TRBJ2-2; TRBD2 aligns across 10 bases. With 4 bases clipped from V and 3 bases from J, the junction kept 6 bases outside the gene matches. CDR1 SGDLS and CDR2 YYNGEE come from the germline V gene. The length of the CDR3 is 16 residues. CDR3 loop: CASSSGLAGDTGELFF. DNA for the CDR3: TGTGCCAGCAGCTCTGGGCTAGCGGGGGACACCGGGGAGCTGTTTTTT. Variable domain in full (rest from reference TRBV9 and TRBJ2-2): DSGVTQTPKHLITATGQRVTLRCSPRSGDLSVYWYQQSLDQGLQFLIQYYNGEERAKGNILERFSAQQFPDLHSELNLSSLELGDSALYFCASSSGLAGDTGELFFGEGSRLTVL.

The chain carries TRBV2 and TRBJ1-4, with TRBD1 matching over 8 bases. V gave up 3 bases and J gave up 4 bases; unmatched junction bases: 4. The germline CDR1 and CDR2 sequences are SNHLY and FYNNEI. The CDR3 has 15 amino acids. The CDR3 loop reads CASSDRGLLNEKLFF. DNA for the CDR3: TGTGCCAGCAGTGACAGGGGGCTCCTTAATGAAAAACTGTTTTTT.

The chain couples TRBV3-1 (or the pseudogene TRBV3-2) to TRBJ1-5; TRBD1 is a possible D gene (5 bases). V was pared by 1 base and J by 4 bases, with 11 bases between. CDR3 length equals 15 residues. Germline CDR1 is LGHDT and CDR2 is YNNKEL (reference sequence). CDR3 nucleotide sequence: TGTGCCAGCAGCCAAGCCGGGACTCCAAATCAGCCCCAGCATTTT. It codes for CASSQAGTPNQPQHF.

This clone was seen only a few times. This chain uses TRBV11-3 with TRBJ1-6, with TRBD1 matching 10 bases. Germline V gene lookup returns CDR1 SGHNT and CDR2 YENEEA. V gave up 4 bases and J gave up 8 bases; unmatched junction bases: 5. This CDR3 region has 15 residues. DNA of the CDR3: TGTGCCAGCAGCTCCGGGACAGGGGTCGATTCACCCCTCCACTTT. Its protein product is CASSSGTGVDSPLHF.

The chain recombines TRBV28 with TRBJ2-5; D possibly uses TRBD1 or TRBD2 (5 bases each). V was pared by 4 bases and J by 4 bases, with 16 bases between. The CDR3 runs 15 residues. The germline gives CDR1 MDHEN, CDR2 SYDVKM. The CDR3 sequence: CASSSRQLGGETQYF. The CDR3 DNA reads TGTGCCAGCAGTTCCCGACAGTTAGGAGGAGAGACCCAGTACTTC. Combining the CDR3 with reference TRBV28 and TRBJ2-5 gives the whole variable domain DVKVTQSSRYLVKRTGEKVFLECVQDMDHENMFWYRQDPGLGLRLIYFSYDVKMKEKGDIPEGYSVSREKKERFSLILESASTNQTSMYLCASSSRQLGGETQYFGPGTRLLVL.

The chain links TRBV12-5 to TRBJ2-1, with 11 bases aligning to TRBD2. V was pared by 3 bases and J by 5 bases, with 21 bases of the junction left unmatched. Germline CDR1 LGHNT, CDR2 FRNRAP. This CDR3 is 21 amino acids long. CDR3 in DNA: TGTGCTAGTGGTTTTCTCCCTCTAACTAGCGGGGGCCCACAGATGAACAATGAGCAGTTCTTC. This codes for CASGFLPLTSGGPQMNNEQFF.

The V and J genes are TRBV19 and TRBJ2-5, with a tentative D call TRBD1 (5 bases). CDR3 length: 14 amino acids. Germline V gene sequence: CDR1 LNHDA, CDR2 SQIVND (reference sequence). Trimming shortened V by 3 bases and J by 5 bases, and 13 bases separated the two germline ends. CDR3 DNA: TGTGCCAGTAGTATCGGGCAGGGCTGGGAGACCCAGTACTTC. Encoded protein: CASSIGQGWETQYF.